This T cell receptor beta chain emerged from a study of monozygotic twins with cystic fibrosis. Assay: immunoSEQ multiplex PCR; the TCRdb copy retains only in-frame clones and omits some. The sample carries about 22,000 clones, approximately 97% recorded once. Germline V lookup: CDR1 SNHLY, CDR2 FYNNEI. With 10 bases removed from V and 0 bases from J, the gap between germline ends came to 7 bases. The CDR3 covers 12 residues. This chain links TRBV2 with TRBJ2-1; D unresolved. This clonotype was sampled from a girl aged 5-17 years with cystic fibrosis. The material sequenced was blood. CDR3 bases: TGTGCCACCCGTAGCTCCTACAATGAGCAGTTCTTC. Protein product: CATRSSYNEQFF. The whole variable domain, remainder taken from reference TRBV2 and TRBJ2-1, is EPEVTQTPSHQVTQMGQEVILRCVPISNHLYFYWYRQILGQKVEFLVSFYNNEISEKSEIFDDQFSVERPDGSNFTLKIRSTKLEDSAMYFCATRSSYNEQFFGPGTRLTVL.